Following are 30 T cell receptor beta chains from one sample sequenced in a study of T-cell memory formation after mild COVID-19. TCRdb re-derived calls from the 5' RACE reads in MiXCR, one entry per CDR3 protein. The table includes approximately 250,000 distinct CDR3 sequences, less than 20% detected once. The sample taken for sequencing was PBMCs or a T cell subset sorted from them (not recorded which). These receptors were collected from an adult woman who had mild COVID-19 (a few samples of this study predate the infection). Cell type and time point are not known.

The chain carries TRBV18 and TRBJ2-2; D is uncertain. Germline CDR1 is KGHSH and CDR2 is LQKENI. Trimming stripped 4 bases from V and 3 bases from J, with 12 bases between. The CDR3 covers 15 residues. CDR3 DNA sequence: TGTGCCAGCTCACGCCAACCCCTGGACACCGGGGAGCTGTTTTTT. This encodes CASSRQPLDTGELFF.

This clonotype appeared a few times. The chain recombines TRBV5-4 with TRBJ2-5; TRBD2 might be the D (6 bases). The ends were cut back, 5 bases at V and 5 bases at J, with 16 bases in the middle. Germline V gene lookup returns CDR1 SGHNT and CDR2 YYREEE (reference sequence). This CDR3 spans 14 amino acids. CDR3 amino acids: CASSTSGGSETQYF. In nucleotides, the CDR3 is TGTGCCAGCAGTACATCTGGGGGGTCGGAGACCCAGTACTTC.

There are many counts of this clonotype. The chain recombines TRBV24-1 with TRBJ2-1, with D perhaps matching TRBD2 (6 bases). The CDR3 consists of 16 residues. The V gene's germline CDR1 is KGHDR and CDR2 SFDVKD. V was shortened by 1 base and J by 5 bases, with 14 bases between the two germline ends. CDR3 amino acids: CATSDLGSGRNNEQFF. Written as DNA, the CDR3 is TGTGCCACCAGTGATTTAGGCAGTGGGAGGAACAATGAGCAGTTCTTC.

Ten or more counts support this clonotype. The chain combines TRBV30 with TRBJ2-5; TRBD2 aligns across 12 bases. Per the germline V gene, CDR1 is GTSNPN and CDR2 is SVGIG (reference sequence). This CDR3 has 14 amino acids. Losses at the gene ends were 2 bases for V and 4 bases for J; bases not matched to a gene: 2. The CDR3 protein is CAWSSGLAGETQYF. Here the CDR3 DNA reads TGTGCCTGGAGTTCGGGACTAGCGGGAGAGACCCAGTACTTC.

This chain links TRBV5-6 with TRBJ2-1; the match to TRBD2 covers 14 bases. The CDR3 is made up of 16 amino acids. V dropped 5 bases and J dropped 8; count of bases not matched to a gene: 9. Germline V gives CDR1 SGHDT, CDR2 YYEEEE. This CDR3 reads CASRAPGLAGEDEQFF. The CDR3 DNA reads TGTGCCAGCAGGGCCCCGGGACTAGCGGGAGAGGATGAGCAGTTCTTC.

The chain has TRBV30 and TRBJ1-2; perhaps TRBD1 as D (6 bases). The CDR3 consists of 17 residues. Germline values: CDR1 GTSNPN, CDR2 SVGIG (reference sequence). V lost 1 base and J lost 2, with 20 bases in between. Here the CDR3 reads CAWSAGADSARNYGYTF. The CDR3, as DNA: TGTGCCTGGAGTGCTGGGGCGGACAGTGCGAGGAACTATGGCTACACCTTC.

This clonotype came up many times. V and J are TRBV7-3 and TRBJ2-7; possibly TRBD1 or TRBD2 for D (5 bases each). There are 14 residues in the CDR3. V was cut by 2 bases and J by 0 bases, with 8 bases left in between. Germline loops: CDR1 SGHTA, CDR2 FQGTGA. CDR3 amino acids: CASSLWGSSYEQYF. The DNA of the CDR3 is TGTGCCAGCAGCTTATGGGGGTCCTCCTACGAGCAGTACTTC.

The chain has TRBV5-1 and TRBJ2-3; D might be TRBD2 (5 bases). Per the germline V gene, CDR1 is SGHRS and CDR2 is YFSETQ. V lost 1 base and J 2 bases, leaving 11 bases between the germline ends. This CDR3 has 15 amino acids. The DNA for the CDR3 is TGCGCCAGCAGCTTGTCGCCAGCGGTCACAGATACGCAGTATTTT. Translating it yields CASSLSPAVTDTQYF.

This clonotype was counted a few times. The V gene is TRBV6-5, the J gene TRBJ2-3; D is unresolved. Trimming pared 7 bases from V and 0 bases from J, leaving 8 bases between. CDR3 size: 13 residues. Germline V gene sequence: CDR1 MNHEY, CDR2 SVGAGI. CDR3 coding DNA: TGTGCCAGCAAAGTCCCTAGCACAGATACGCAGTATTTT. It translates to CASKVPSTDTQYF.

The J gene is TRBJ1-5, the V gene TRBV10-3; D is unresolved. The CDR3 totals 12 residues. Germline assignment: CDR1 ENHRY and CDR2 SYGVKD. V lost 6 bases and J lost 6, with 9 bases in between. CDR3 DNA sequence: TGTGCCATCAGGAGTGAAGGTCAGCCCCAGCATTTT. This encodes CAIRSEGQPQHF.

There are a few counts of this clonotype. The rearrangement links TRBV3-1 to TRBJ2-1; D possibly corresponds to TRBD1 (8 bases). CDR1 is LGHDT and CDR2 is YNNKEL in the germline V gene (reference sequence). The CDR3 totals 17 residues. V dropped 6 bases and J dropped 7 bases, with 25 bases sitting between them. CDR3 residues: CASSNTGGFWTGNEQFF. In DNA, the CDR3 is TGTGCCAGCAGTAACACCGGGGGGTTTTGGACAGGGAATGAGCAGTTCTTC.

The chain carries TRBV3-1 and TRBJ2-1, with TRBD2 matching over 8 bases. The V segment lost 1 base and the J segment 0 bases; nucleotides outside the gene matches: 5. From germline, CDR1 is LGHDT and CDR2 YNNKEL (reference sequence). This CDR3 is 17 amino acids long. The CDR3, as DNA: TGTGCCAGCAGCCAAGTGGGCGGGAGGCCCTCCTACAATGAGCAGTTCTTC. This sequence encodes CASSQVGGRPSYNEQFF.

The table lists this clonotype with a few counts. The chain combines TRBV7-3 with TRBJ1-6; D gene unclear. Germline V gives CDR1 SGHTA, CDR2 FQGTGA. Trimming took off 5 bases at V and 4 bases at J, with 9 bases between the two ends. This CDR3 is 14 amino acids long. This CDR3 is CASSLGHYNSPLHF. The DNA for the CDR3 is TGTGCCAGCAGCCTGGGTCATTATAATTCACCCCTCCACTTT.

V and J are TRBV20-1 and TRBJ2-5; 7 nucleotides line up with TRBD1. Germline CDR1 DFQATT, CDR2 SNEGSKA (reference sequence). The CDR3 is 15 residues long. Germline trimming cut 0 bases from V and 3 bases from J; bases unmatched to any gene: 7. The CDR3 region has the DNA TGCAGTGCTAGAGATCCCTCGGGACAGAAAGAGACCCAGTACTTC. It specifies CSARDPSGQKETQYF.

This clonotype was picked up a small number of times. V usage is TRBV5-6 and J usage is TRBJ2-7, with 7 bases identical to TRBD1. The CDR3 has 12 amino acids. Per germline, CDR1 SGHDT and CDR2 YYEEEE. The trim removed 4 bases at V and 7 bases at J, leaving 5 bases unmatched. The DNA for the CDR3 is TGTGCCAGCAGCATTCCACAGGGGGAGCAGTACTTC. Its translation: CASSIPQGEQYF.

In this sample, this clonotype turned up a few times. The chain couples TRBV7-2 to TRBJ1-1; D call uncertain. The CDR3 is 13 amino acids. V lost 3 bases and J 3 bases, leaving 8 bases between the germline ends. The germline V gene has CDR1 SGHTA and CDR2 FQGNSA. For the CDR3, the DNA is TGTGCCAGCAGCTTTGGGTCGTACACTGAAGCTTTCTTT. This sequence encodes CASSFGSYTEAFF.

This clonotype showed up many times. The rearrangement joins TRBV20-1 to TRBJ2-7; D is unclear. V was pared by 0 bases and J by 3 bases, with 9 bases between. Germline-derived CDR1 and CDR2 are DFQATT and SNEGSKA (reference sequence). CDR3 length: 13 residues. The CDR3 DNA is TGCAGTGCTAGAGATAGCTGGAACTACGAGCAGTACTTC. This sequence encodes CSARDSWNYEQYF.

CDR3 sequence reads: CASSEAGGYGYTF. CDR3 sequence (DNA): TGTGCCAGCAGTGAGGCGGGTGGGTATGGCTACACCTTC. The rearrangement links TRBV25-1 to TRBJ1-2; no clear D. The V and J ends lost 3 bases and 5 bases respectively, with 10 bases between them. Per the germline V gene, CDR1 is MGHDK and CDR2 is SYGVNS. This CDR3 is built from 13 residues.

J is TRBJ2-5 and V is TRBV5-1, with 8 bases aligning to TRBD1. V shed 4 bases and J 1 base; nucleotides not matched to a gene: 6. The CDR3 is 15 residues long. CDR1 is SGHRS, CDR2 YFSETQ, per germline. This CDR3 is CASSLTGTGQETQYF. As DNA, the CDR3 is TGCGCCAGCAGCCTTACAGGGACAGGCCAAGAGACCCAGTACTTC.

The sample holds a few counts of this clonotype. The genes are TRBV3-1 and TRBJ2-3; D not resolved. Trimming cost V 1 base and J 5 bases, with 7 bases left between them. The CDR3 runs to 13 residues. The germline V gene encodes CDR1 LGHDT and CDR2 YNNKEL (reference sequence). CDR3 in DNA: TGTGCCAGCAGCCAAGCTTCGCGAGATACGCAGTATTTT. Encoded protein: CASSQASRDTQYF.

This clonotype came up a few times. V and J are TRBV3-1 and TRBJ1-5, with D uncertain. CDR1 is LGHDT, CDR2 YNNKEL, per germline (reference sequence). This CDR3 contains 13 residues. V lost 4 bases and J 7 bases, leaving 11 bases between the germline ends. The CDR3 loop is CASSPPDRQPQHF. The CDR3 nucleotides read TGTGCCAGCAGCCCACCGGACCGGCAGCCCCAGCATTTT.

This clonotype was picked up many times. The rearrangement uses TRBV12-3 or TRBV12-4 and TRBJ2-3, with D maybe TRBD1 (6 bases). The CDR3 spans 15 residues. The V and J ends lost 5 bases and 6 bases respectively, with 18 bases between them. CDR3 bases: TGTGCCAGCAGTCCTCCCTTCAGGGGTGGGGATACGCAGTATTTT. Translation: CASSPPFRGGDTQYF.

This clonotype has just a few counts. This rearrangement joins TRBV6-5 to TRBJ1-3; D gene unclear. Germline CDR1 is MNHEY and CDR2 is SVGAGI. The CDR3 extends over 16 amino acids. Deletions cut 4 bases from V and 1 base from J, with 14 bases between. The DNA of the CDR3 is TGTGCCAGCAGTTTTCAGTTCATCCAGTCTGGAAACACCATATATTTT. Translating gives CASSFQFIQSGNTIYF.

The genes are TRBV6-5 and TRBJ1-6; 8 nucleotides line up with TRBD1. CDR1 is MNHEY, CDR2 SVGAGI, per germline. The junction had 17 bases not matched to a gene; V was cut back by 0 bases and J by 10 bases. This CDR3 is built from 19 residues. CDR3 DNA: TGTGCCAGCAGTTACTCTCGTCCCCCGACAGGGGTTGGGAGGTCACCCCTCCACTTT. Encoded protein: CASSYSRPPTGVGRSPLHF.

This sequence joins TRBV27 and TRBJ2-7, with D unclear. The CDR3 spans 13 residues. V was pared by 5 bases and J by 1 base, with 9 bases between. Germline lookup yields CDR1 MNHEY and CDR2 SMNVEV (reference sequence). CDR3: CASSLRTSYEQYF. As DNA, the CDR3 is TGTGCCAGCAGTCTACGAACATCCTACGAGCAGTACTTC.

This sequence joins TRBV7-8 and TRBJ1-2, with 10 bases matching TRBD1. V dropped 5 bases and J dropped 4; count of bases not matched to a gene: 4. The CDR3 is 14 amino acids. The germline V gene encodes CDR1 SGHVS and CDR2 FQNEAQ. CDR3 sequence (DNA): TGTGCCAGCAGCGTGGACAGGGGGATCTATGGCTACACCTTC. Protein sequence: CASSVDRGIYGYTF.

The rearrangement uses TRBV5-4 and TRBJ2-6, with 10 bases matching TRBD1. V lost 4 bases to trimming and J lost 2 bases; unmatched junction nucleotides: 6. CDR1 and CDR2 (germline): SGHNT, YYREEE (reference sequence). The CDR3 covers 17 residues. The CDR3 protein is CASSARDRGPGANVLTF. DNA of the CDR3: TGTGCCAGCAGCGCCCGGGACAGGGGTCCTGGGGCCAACGTCCTGACTTTC. The full variable domain, its missing parts supplied by reference TRBV5-4 and TRBJ2-6, is ETGVTQSPTHLIKTRGQQVTLRCSSQSGHNTVSWYQQALGQGPQFIFQYYREEENGRGNFPPRFSGLQFPNYSSELNVNALELDDSALYLCASSARDRGPGANVLTFGAGSRLTVL.

This sequence joins TRBV7-2 and TRBJ1-2; D might be TRBD1 (5 bases). This CDR3 has 15 residues. Germline values: CDR1 SGHTA, CDR2 FQGNSA. Trimming removed 1 base at V and 2 bases at J, with 11 bases between. This chain's CDR3 is CASSLGGDGNYGYTF. CDR3 sequence (DNA): TGTGCCAGCAGCTTAGGGGGGGACGGAAACTATGGCTACACCTTC.

This clonotype was seen a few times. The chain carries TRBV6-5 and TRBJ2-7, with a tentative D call TRBD1 (5 bases). Per the germline V gene, CDR1 is MNHEY and CDR2 is SVGAGI. The CDR3 has 15 residues. V shed 2 bases and J shed 7 bases, with 18 bases lying between them. The CDR3 DNA sequence: TGTGCCAGCAGTTACGGCGGACAAGTCGTCACTGAGCAGTACTTC. It yields the protein CASSYGGQVVTEQYF.

The rearrangement joins TRBV6-2 or TRBV6-3 to TRBJ2-1; D is possibly TRBD1 or TRBD2 (5 bases each). CDR3 length: 15 residues. The germline gives CDR1 MNHEY, CDR2 SVGEGT. V lost 0 bases, J lost 9 bases, and 15 bases lay in between. The CDR3, as DNA: TGTGCCAGCAGTTACTCGGGGACGACCAATGGTGAGCAGTTCTTC. Translation gives CASSYSGTTNGEQFF.